This T cell receptor (beta chain) was identified in a study of a mutant IDH1 vaccine in newly diagnosed glioma. The protocol was immunoSEQ multiplex PCR, while the TCRdb copy is restricted to in-frame clones and leaves out a portion. This table holds some 87,000 clones, just under 80% found once. Time point given: baseline, week 1 (first vaccination visit). Indicated treatment: pre-vaccination baseline after standard-of-care therapy. The CDR3 has 15 amino acids. V lost 4 bases to trimming and J lost 3 bases, with 12 bases between them. Germline CDR1 is KGHSH and CDR2 is LQKENI. This rearrangement joins TRBV18 to TRBJ1-4; D is ambiguous. Sample: PBMCs, taken from a glioma patient treated with radiotherapy, temozolomide or both. The clonotype originates from a man in his forties with glioma. CDR3 in amino acids: CASSQGVLANEKLFF. The CDR3 nucleotides are TGTGCCAGCTCACAGGGAGTTTTAGCTAATGAAAAACTGTTTTTT.